This passage covers 4 T cell receptor beta chains from one sample sequenced in a study of cytomegalovirus exposure and HLA in healthy donors. In the PCR, 60 Vbeta and 13 Jbeta primers were used. Only in-frame clones appear in the TCRdb table, and some are missing; sequencing was by immunoSEQ multiplex PCR. The data contain about 98,000 clones, 55% to 75% of them singletons. The sample taken for sequencing was PBMCs. All receptors derive from a man aged 50 or older in good health and CMV-seronegative.

The chain couples TRBV16 to TRBJ1-2, with unresolved D. V lost 0 bases to trimming and J lost 12 bases, with 17 bases between them. The V gene's germline CDR1 is KGHSY and CDR2 FQNENV. The CDR3 is 14 amino acids. In nucleotides, the CDR3 is TGTGCCAGCAGCCAATCGAGCTATGGTGGTCGGGACACCTTC. Translating gives CASSQSSYGGRDTF.

This clone was recorded a few times. V is TRBV6-1 and J is TRBJ1-2; 7 positions agree with TRBD1. CDR3 length: 10 residues. Germline V gives CDR1 MNHNS, CDR2 SASEGT. Trimming at V came to 10 bases and at J to 8 bases, leaving 4 bases not matched to a gene. CDR3 amino acids: CATTGEGYTF. As DNA, the CDR3 is TGTGCCACAACAGGGGAGGGCTACACCTTC.

This clone was found many times. This sequence joins TRBV7-9 and TRBJ2-2, with 9 bases identical to TRBD1. CDR1 is SEHNR and CDR2 is FQNEAQ in the germline V gene (reference sequence). CDR3 length equals 15 residues. Trimming at V came to 3 bases and at J to 7 bases, leaving 6 bases not matched to a gene. The CDR3 DNA reads TGTGCCAGCAGCTTCGGGACAGGGCAGGGCGGGGAGCTGTTTTTT. It yields the protein CASSFGTGQGGELFF.

This clone came up a few times. In DNA form, the CDR3 reads TGTGCCACCGCGTTCGGGTTGGAGACCCAGTACTTC. This translates into CATAFGLETQYF. This sequence joins TRBV15 and TRBJ2-5; D is ambiguous. Germline V gene sequence: CDR1 LNHNV, CDR2 YYDKDF (reference sequence). This CDR3 has 12 amino acids. Trimming stripped 8 bases from V and 5 bases from J, with 12 bases between. Looking up the rest from reference TRBV15 and TRBJ2-5 gives the full variable domain: DAMVIQNPRYQVTQFGKPVTLSCSQTLNHNVMYWYQQKSSQAPKLLFHYYDKDFNNEADTPDNFQSRRPNTSFCFLDIRSPGLGDTAMYLCATAFGLETQYFGPGTRLLVL.